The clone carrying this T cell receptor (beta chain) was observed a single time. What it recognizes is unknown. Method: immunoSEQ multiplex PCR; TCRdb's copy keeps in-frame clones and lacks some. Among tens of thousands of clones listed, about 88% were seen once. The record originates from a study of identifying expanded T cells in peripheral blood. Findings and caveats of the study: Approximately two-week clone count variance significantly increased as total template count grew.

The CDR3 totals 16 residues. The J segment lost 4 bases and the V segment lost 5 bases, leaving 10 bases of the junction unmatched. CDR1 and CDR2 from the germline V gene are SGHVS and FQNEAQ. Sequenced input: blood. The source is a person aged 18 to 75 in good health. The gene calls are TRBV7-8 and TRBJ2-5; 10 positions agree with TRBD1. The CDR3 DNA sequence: TGTGCCAGCAGCATAAACCCCAGGACAGGGGGAGAGACCCAGTACTTC. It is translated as CASSINPRTGGETQYF.